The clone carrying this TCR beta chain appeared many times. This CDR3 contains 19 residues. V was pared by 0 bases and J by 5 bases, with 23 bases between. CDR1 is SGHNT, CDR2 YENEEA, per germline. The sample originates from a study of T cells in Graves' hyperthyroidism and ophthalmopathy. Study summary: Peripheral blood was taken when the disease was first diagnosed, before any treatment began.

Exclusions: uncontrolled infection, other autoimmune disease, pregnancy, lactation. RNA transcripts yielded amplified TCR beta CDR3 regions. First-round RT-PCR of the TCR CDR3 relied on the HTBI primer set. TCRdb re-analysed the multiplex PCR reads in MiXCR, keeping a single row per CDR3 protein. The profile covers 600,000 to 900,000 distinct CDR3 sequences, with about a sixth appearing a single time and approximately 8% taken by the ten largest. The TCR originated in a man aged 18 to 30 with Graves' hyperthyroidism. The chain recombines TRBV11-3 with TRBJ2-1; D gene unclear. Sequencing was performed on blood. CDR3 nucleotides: TGTGCCAGCAGCTTAGATTACATGGATAGGGCTCTATGGAACAATGAGCAGTTCTTC. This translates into CASSLDYMDRALWNNEQFF.